This is a list of T cell receptor beta chains from one sample in a study of cytomegalovirus exposure and HLA in healthy donors. The table came from immunoSEQ multiplex PCR; TCRdb's copy has only in-frame clones and leaves some out. The table records 59,000 or so clones, just under 75% of them present only once. Source material: PBMCs. Receptors were obtained from a young man in good health and CMV-seropositive. The CDR3 runs from the conserved cysteine through the conserved F or W. Each record gives: clone size, J gene, V gene, D gene, CDR3 DNA, CDR3 protein. A D gene is named only where the DNA matches it firmly. Where a row states a size, it is once, few, many or the class of an expanded clone; other rows omit it.

. | TRBJ2-2 | TRBV29-1 | TRBD2 | TGCAGCGCTAGCGGGGGGGGTACCGGGGAGCTGTTTTTT | CSASGGGTGELFF
. | TRBJ2-5 | TRBV9 | . | TGTGCCAGCAGCGTATCACAGGGGGGGGAGACCCAGTACTTC | CASSVSQGGETQYF
. | TRBJ1-6 | TRBV4-2 | . | TGTGCCAGCAGCCGCCCCCCGGGTCAGGGTTACTCACCCCTCCACTTT | CASSRPPGQGYSPLHF
. | TRBJ1-3 | TRBV7-2 | . | TGTGCCAGCAGCTTAGCTACAGGCTCTGGAAACACCATATATTTT | CASSLATGSGNTIYF
few | TRBJ1-1 | TRBV15 | . | TGTGCCACCAGCAAAGAAAGAGACACTGAAGCTTTCTTT | CATSKERDTEAFF
. | TRBJ2-1 | TRBV5-1 | TRBD2 | TGCGCCAGCGCCCTACTAGCGGGGGGACCCTACAATGAGCAGTTCTTC | CASALLAGGPYNEQFF
. | TRBJ1-2 | TRBV6-5 | TRBD1 | TGTGCCAGCAGTTACTCTAGGACAGGGGGCCTTTATGGCTACACCTTC | CASSYSRTGGLYGYTF
. | TRBJ2-3 | TRBV11-2 | . | TGTGCCAGCAGCTTAGATCGAGGCGGCACAGATACGCAGTATTTT | CASSLDRGGTDTQYF
. | TRBJ2-7 | TRBV7-9 | . | TGTGCCAGCAGCTTAGTACCAGGCGGGCACGAGCAGTACTTC | CASSLVPGGHEQYF
once | TRBJ2-7 | TRBV5-1 | . | TGCGCCAGCAGCTTGGAGGGGGAACGTGGCGAGCAGTACTTC | CASSLEGERGEQYF
. | TRBJ2-3 | TRBV7-3 | TRBD2 | TGTGCCAGCAGCTCCGGGACTAGCGGGGGGCCCGATACGCAGTATTTT | CASSSGTSGGPDTQYF
. | TRBJ1-1 | TRBV21-1 | . | TGTGCCAGCAGCAAAGGGACAGGGGCGCCCAATAATGAAGCTTTCTTT | CASSKGTGAPNNEAFF
. | TRBJ1-5 | TRBV5-1 | TRBD1 | TGCGCCAGCAGCCCTGACAGGGACCAGCCCCAGCATTTT | CASSPDRDQPQHF
. | TRBJ1-4 | TRBV11-2 | . | TGTGCCAGCAGCTTAGGACGCAGGGAAGACGGTGAAAAACTGTTTTTT | CASSLGRREDGEKLFF